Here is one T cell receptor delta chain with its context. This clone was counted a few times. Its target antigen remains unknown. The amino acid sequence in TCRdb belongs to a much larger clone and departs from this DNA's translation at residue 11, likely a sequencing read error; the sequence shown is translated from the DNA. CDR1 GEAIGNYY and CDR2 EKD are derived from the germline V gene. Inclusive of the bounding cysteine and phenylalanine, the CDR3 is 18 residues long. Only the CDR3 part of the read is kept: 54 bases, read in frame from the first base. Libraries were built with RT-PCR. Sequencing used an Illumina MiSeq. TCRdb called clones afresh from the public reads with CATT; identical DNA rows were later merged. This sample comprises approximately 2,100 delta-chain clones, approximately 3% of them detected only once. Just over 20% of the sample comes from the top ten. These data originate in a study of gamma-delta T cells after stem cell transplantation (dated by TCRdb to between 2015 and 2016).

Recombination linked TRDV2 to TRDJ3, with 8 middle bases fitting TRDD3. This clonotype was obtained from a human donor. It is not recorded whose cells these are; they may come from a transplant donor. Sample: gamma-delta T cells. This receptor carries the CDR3 CACDTGWGNSRDTRQMFF. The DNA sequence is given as TGTGCCTGTGACACCGGCTGGGGGAACTCCCGGGACACCCGACAGATGTTTTTC.